Listed here are 3 T cell receptor beta chains from one sample, sequenced in a study of T cells in Graves' hyperthyroidism and ophthalmopathy. RNA transcripts gave rise to amplified TCR beta CDR3 regions. First-round RT-PCR targeting the TCR CDR3 was performed with the HTBI primer set. Using its own MiXCR run on the multiplex PCR reads, TCRdb lists one record per CDR3 protein. In the table there are roughly 360,000 distinct CDR3 sequences, roughly 13% of which are singletons. Source material: blood. These receptors came from a young man with Graves' hyperthyroidism that later progressed to Graves' ophthalmopathy.

At least ten counts were recorded for this clonotype. The rearrangement links TRBV20-1 to TRBJ2-2; a possible D gene is TRBD2 (6 bases). V dropped 6 bases and J dropped 0 bases, with 23 bases sitting between them. This CDR3 spans 18 amino acids. From germline, CDR1 is DFQATT and CDR2 SNEGSKA (reference sequence). The CDR3 protein is CSARAAFAGTANTGELFF. For the CDR3, the DNA is TGCAGTGCCAGGGCTGCCTTTGCGGGGACCGCGAACACCGGGGAGCTGTTTTTT.

This clonotype has more than one count but fewer than ten. The chain uses TRBV27 and TRBJ2-7, with 7 bases that match TRBD1. This CDR3 has 15 amino acids. The ends lost 4 bases at V and 3 bases at J; junction bases unmatched: 9. Germline CDR1 MNHEY, CDR2 SMNVEV (reference sequence). The CDR3 sequence: CASSSITTGNYEQYF. The CDR3 DNA reads as TGTGCCAGCAGTTCCATAACGACAGGGAACTACGAGCAGTACTTC.

This clonotype was seen a handful of times. The chain couples TRBV30 to TRBJ2-7, with TRBD2 as a possible D gene (7 bases). CDR1 is GTSNPN and CDR2 is SVGIG in the germline V gene (reference sequence). This CDR3 is built from 11 residues. V lost 5 bases, J lost 5 bases, and 10 bases lay in between. CDR3 loop: CAWGRGNEQYF. CDR3 sequence (DNA): TGTGCCTGGGGGAGGGGGAACGAGCAGTACTTC.